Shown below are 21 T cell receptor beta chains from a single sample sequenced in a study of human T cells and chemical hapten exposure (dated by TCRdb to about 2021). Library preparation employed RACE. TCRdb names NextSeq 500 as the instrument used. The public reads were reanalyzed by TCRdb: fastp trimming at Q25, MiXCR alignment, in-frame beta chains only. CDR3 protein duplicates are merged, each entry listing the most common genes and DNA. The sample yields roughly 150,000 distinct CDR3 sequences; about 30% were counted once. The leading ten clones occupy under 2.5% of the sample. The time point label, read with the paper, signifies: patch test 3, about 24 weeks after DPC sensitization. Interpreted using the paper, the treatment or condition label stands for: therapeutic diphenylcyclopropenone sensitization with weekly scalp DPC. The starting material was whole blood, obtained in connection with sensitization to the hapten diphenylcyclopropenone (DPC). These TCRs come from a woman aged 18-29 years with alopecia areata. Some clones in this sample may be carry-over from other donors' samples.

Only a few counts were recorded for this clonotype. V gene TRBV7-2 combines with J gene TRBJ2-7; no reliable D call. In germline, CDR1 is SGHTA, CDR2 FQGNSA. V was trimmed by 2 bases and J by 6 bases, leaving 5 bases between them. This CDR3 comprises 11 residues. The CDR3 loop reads CASSLQVEQYF. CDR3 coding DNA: TGTGCCAGCAGCTTACAGGTCGAGCAGTACTTC.

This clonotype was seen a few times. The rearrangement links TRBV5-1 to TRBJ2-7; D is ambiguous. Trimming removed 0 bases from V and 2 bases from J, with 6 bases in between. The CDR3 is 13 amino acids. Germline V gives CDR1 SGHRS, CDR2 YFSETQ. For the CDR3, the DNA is TGCGCCAGCAGCTTGGAAGGTGCCTACGAGCAGTACTTC. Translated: CASSLEGAYEQYF. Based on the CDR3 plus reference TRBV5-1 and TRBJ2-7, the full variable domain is KAGVTQTPRYLIKTRGQQVTLSCSPISGHRSVSWYQQTPGQGLQFLFEYFSETQRNKGNFPGRFSGRQFSNSRSEMNVSTLELGDSALYLCASSLEGAYEQYFGPGTRLTVT.

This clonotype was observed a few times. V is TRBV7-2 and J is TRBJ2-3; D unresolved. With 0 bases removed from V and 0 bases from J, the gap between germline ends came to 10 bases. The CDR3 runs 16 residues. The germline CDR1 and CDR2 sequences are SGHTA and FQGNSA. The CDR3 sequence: CASSLAGVRSTDTQYF. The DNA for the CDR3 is TGTGCCAGCAGCTTAGCTGGCGTCCGGAGCACAGATACGCAGTATTTT. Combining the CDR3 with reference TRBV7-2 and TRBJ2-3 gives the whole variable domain GAGVSQSPSNKVTEKGKDVELRCDPISGHTALYWYRQSLGQGLEFLIYFQGNSAPDKSGLPSDRFSAERTGGSVSTLTIQRTQQEDSAVYLCASSLAGVRSTDTQYFGPGTRLTVL.

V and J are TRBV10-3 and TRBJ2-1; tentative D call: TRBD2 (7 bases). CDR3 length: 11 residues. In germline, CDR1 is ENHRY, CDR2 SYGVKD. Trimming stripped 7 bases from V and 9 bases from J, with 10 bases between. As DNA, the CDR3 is TGTGCCATCAAGGGGGAGGGTGAGCAGTTCTTC. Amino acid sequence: CAIKGEGEQFF.

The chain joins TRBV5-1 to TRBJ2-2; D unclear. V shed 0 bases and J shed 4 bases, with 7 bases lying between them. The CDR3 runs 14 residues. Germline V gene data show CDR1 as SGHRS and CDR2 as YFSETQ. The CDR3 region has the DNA TGCGCCAGCAGCTTGGGACACCTCACCGGGGAGCTGTTTTTT. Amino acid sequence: CASSLGHLTGELFF.

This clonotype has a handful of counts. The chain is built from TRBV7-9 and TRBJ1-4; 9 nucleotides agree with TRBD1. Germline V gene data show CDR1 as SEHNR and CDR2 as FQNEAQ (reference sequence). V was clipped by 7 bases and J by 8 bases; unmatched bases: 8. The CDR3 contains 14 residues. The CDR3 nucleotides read TGTGCCAGCACACAACAGGGGGCGCAAGAAAAACTGTTTTTT. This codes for CASTQQGAQEKLFF.

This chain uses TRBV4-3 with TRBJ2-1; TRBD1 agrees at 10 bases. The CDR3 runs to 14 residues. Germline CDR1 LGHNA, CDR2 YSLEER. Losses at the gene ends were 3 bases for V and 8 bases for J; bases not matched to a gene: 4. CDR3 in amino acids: CASSQGQGSDEQFF. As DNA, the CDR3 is TGCGCCAGCAGCCAGGGACAGGGGAGCGATGAGCAGTTCTTC.

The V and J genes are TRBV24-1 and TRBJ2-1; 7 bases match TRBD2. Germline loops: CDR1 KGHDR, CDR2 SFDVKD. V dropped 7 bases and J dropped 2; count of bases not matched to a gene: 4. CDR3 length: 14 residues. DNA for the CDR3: TGTGCCACCAGCTCTAGCGGCACCTACAATGAGCAGTTCTTC. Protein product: CATSSSGTYNEQFF.

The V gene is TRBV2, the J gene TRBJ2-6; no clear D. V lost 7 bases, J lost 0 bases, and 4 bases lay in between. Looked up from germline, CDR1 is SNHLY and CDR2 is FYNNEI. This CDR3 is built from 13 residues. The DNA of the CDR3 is TGTGCCAGCACCCTCTCTGGGGCCAACGTCCTGACTTTC. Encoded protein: CASTLSGANVLTF.

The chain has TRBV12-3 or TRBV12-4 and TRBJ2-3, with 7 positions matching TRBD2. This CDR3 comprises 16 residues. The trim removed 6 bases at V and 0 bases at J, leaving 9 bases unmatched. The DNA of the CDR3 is TGTGCCAGCAGCCTTCAGCGGGGTCCCAGCACAGATACGCAGTATTTT. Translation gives CASSLQRGPSTDTQYF.

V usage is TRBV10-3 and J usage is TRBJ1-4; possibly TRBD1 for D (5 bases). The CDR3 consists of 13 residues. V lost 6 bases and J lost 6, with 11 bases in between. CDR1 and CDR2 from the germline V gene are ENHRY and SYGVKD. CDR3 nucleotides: TGTGCCATCAGGCCAGGGAGTGATGAAAAACTGTTTTTT. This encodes CAIRPGSDEKLFF.

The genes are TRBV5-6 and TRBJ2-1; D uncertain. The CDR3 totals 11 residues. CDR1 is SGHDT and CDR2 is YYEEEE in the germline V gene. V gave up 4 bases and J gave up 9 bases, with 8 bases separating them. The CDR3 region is CASSITGEQFF. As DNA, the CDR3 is TGTGCCAGCAGCATTACTGGTGAGCAGTTCTTC. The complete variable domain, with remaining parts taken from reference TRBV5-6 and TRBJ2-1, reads DAGVTQSPTHLIKTRGQQVTLRCSPKSGHDTVSWYQQALGQGPQFIFQYYEEEERQRGNFPDRFSGHQFPNYSSELNVNALLLGDSALYLCASSITGEQFFGPGTRLTVL.

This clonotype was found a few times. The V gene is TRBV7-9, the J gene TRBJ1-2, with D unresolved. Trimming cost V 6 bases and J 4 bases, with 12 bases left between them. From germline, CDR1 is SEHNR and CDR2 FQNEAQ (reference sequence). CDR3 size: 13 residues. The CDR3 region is CASRGGEFYGYTF. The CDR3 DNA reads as TGTGCCAGCAGGGGCGGCGAGTTCTATGGCTACACCTTC. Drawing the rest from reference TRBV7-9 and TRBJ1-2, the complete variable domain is DTGVSQNPRHKITKRGQNVTFRCDPISEHNRLYWYRQTLGQGPEFLTYFQNEAQLEKSRLLSDRFSAERPKGSFSTLEIQRTEQGDSAMYLCASRGGEFYGYTFGSGTRLTVV.

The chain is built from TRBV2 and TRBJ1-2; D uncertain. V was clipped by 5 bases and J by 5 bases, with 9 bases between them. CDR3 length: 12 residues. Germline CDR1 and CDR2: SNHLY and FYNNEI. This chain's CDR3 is CASSLVEYGYTF. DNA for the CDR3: TGTGCCAGCAGTCTGGTCGAGTATGGCTACACCTTC.

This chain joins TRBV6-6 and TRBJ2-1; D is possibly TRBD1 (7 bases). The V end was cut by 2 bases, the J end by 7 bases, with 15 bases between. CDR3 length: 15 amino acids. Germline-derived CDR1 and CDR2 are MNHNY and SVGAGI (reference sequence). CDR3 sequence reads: CASSYPRGTGNEQFF. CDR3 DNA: TGTGCCAGCAGTTACCCCAGGGGGACTGGAAATGAGCAGTTCTTC.

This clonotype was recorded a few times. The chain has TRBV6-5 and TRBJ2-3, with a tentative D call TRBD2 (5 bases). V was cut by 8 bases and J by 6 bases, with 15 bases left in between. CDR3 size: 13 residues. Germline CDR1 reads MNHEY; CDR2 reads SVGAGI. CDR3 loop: CASGFPPGDTQYF. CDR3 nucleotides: TGTGCCAGCGGATTCCCCCCGGGGGATACGCAGTATTTT.

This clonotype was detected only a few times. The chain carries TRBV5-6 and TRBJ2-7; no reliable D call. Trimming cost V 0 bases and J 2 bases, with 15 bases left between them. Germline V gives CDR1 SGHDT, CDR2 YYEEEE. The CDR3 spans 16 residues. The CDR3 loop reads CASSLARRVRTYEQYF. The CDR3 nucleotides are TGTGCCAGCAGCTTGGCGCGTCGTGTCAGGACCTACGAGCAGTACTTC.

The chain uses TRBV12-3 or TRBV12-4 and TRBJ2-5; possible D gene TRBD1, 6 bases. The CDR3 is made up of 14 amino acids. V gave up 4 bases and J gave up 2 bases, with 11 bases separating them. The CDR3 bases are TGTGCCAGCAGTTACTGGGACATACAAGAGACCCAGTACTTC. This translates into CASSYWDIQETQYF.

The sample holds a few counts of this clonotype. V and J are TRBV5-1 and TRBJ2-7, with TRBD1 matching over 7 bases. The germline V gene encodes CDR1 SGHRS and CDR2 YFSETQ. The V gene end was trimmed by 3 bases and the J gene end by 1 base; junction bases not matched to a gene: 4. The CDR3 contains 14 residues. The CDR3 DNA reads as TGCGCCAGCAGCTCCCGGGACAGTTCCTACGAGCAGTACTTC. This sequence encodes CASSSRDSSYEQYF.

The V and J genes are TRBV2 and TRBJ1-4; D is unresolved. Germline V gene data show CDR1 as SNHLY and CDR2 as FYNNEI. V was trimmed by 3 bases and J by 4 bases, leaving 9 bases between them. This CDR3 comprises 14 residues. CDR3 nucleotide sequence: TGTGCCAGCAGTGATTCGGCCATTAATGAAAAACTGTTTTTT. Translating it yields CASSDSAINEKLFF.

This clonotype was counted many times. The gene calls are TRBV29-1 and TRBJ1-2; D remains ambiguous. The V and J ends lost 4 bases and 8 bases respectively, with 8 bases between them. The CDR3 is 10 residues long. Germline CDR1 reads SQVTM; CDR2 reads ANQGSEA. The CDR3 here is CSVGHGGYTF. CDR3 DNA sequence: TGCAGCGTTGGCCATGGAGGCTACACCTTC.